Shown below are 13 T cell receptor beta chains from a single sample sequenced in a study of T cell responses to AZD1222 COVID-19 vaccine. Produced via immunoSEQ multiplex PCR; TCRdb's table is partial and in-frame only. Found here are approximately 99,000 clones, just over 85% of them singletons; the top ten hold about 3%. The sample consisted of peripheral blood, taken on day 0 of AZD1222 vaccination. These TCRs come from an adult in good health.

The chain couples TRBV10-3 to TRBJ1-2; 9 bases are shared with TRBD1. The V gene end was trimmed by 6 bases and the J gene end by 6 bases; junction bases not matched to a gene: 2. The CDR3 has 12 residues. CDR1 is ENHRY, CDR2 SYGVKD, per germline. In nucleotides, the CDR3 is TGTGCCATCAGCCGGGACAGGGATGGCTACACCTTC. Protein product: CAISRDRDGYTF.

The J gene is TRBJ2-7, the V gene TRBV20-1; D call uncertain. This CDR3 comprises 13 residues. Germline V CDR1 and CDR2: DFQATT, SNEGSKA (reference sequence). The germline V and J ends were trimmed by 3 bases and 0 bases, with 9 bases remaining between them. The chain's CDR3 is CSASRQNSYEQYF. The CDR3 DNA follows: TGCAGTGCTAGTCGGCAGAACTCCTACGAGCAGTACTTC.

The rearrangement joins TRBV20-1 to TRBJ1-2; 7 positions agree with TRBD1. V trimming: 5 bases; J trimming: 12 bases; junction bases outside the gene matches: 3. The CDR3 sequence is 9 residues long. CDR1 is DFQATT and CDR2 is SNEGSKA in the germline V gene (reference sequence). The CDR3 spells CSADRDNTF. The CDR3 DNA is TGCAGTGCTGACAGGGACAACACCTTC.

V usage is TRBV18 and J usage is TRBJ2-6; D remains ambiguous. In germline, CDR1 is KGHSH, CDR2 LQKENI. The CDR3 runs 15 residues. Between the trimmed V and J ends, which lost 3 bases and 4 bases, there was a span of 10 bases. CDR3 DNA: TGTGCCAGCTCACCTCGAAGGGCCGGGGCCAACGTCCTGACTTTC. Protein product: CASSPRRAGANVLTF.

CDR3 region: CASSLQGTYNEQFF. Here the CDR3 DNA reads TGTGCCAGCAGCTTGCAGGGGACGTACAATGAGCAGTTCTTC. The chain joins TRBV7-2 to TRBJ2-1, with D perhaps matching TRBD1 (6 bases). Germline-derived CDR1 and CDR2 are SGHTA and FQGNSA. This CDR3 contains 14 residues. The V gene lost 3 bases and the J gene lost 4 bases, with 10 bases spanning the gap. Complete variable domain (other parts from reference TRBV7-2 and TRBJ2-1): GAGVSQSPSNKVTEKGKDVELRCDPISGHTALYWYRQSLGQGLEFLIYFQGNSAPDKSGLPSDRFSAERTGGSVSTLTIQRTQQEDSAVYLCASSLQGTYNEQFFGPGTRLTVL.

The V gene is TRBV5-1, the J gene TRBJ1-6; D uncertain. Per the germline V gene, CDR1 is SGHRS and CDR2 is YFSETQ. Trimming removed 0 bases from V and 5 bases from J, with 9 bases in between. The CDR3 runs to 15 residues. CDR3 sequence (DNA): TGCGCCAGCAGCTTGGAGGCAGCTAATAATTCACCCCTCCACTTT. Residues: CASSLEAANNSPLHF.

The chain couples TRBV6-2 or TRBV6-3 to TRBJ2-2, with D unresolved. Trimming took 1 base from V and 4 from J, leaving 10 bases between them. CDR1 is MNHEY, CDR2 SVGEGT, per germline. There are 15 residues in the CDR3. Here the CDR3 DNA reads TGTGCCAGCAGTTACTTCACACGAGCCACCGGGGAGCTGTTTTTT. Protein product: CASSYFTRATGELFF.

The chain is built from TRBV7-2 and TRBJ1-1, with D maybe TRBD1 (6 bases). The CDR3 contains 16 residues. Trimming left V 5 bases short and J 0 bases short, with 16 bases between. Germline CDR1 SGHTA, CDR2 FQGNSA. CDR3 DNA: TGTGCCAGCAGCCCCAGACAGGTTAGTCTGAACACTGAAGCTTTCTTT. It specifies CASSPRQVSLNTEAFF. The whole variable domain, remainder taken from reference TRBV7-2 and TRBJ1-1, is GAGVSQSPSNKVTEKGKDVELRCDPISGHTALYWYRQSLGQGLEFLIYFQGNSAPDKSGLPSDRFSAERTGGSVSTLTIQRTQQEDSAVYLCASSPRQVSLNTEAFFGQGTRLTVV.

The chain uses TRBV14 and TRBJ2-7; D gene ambiguous. CDR1 is SGHDN and CDR2 is FVKESK in the germline V gene. Trimming left V 4 bases short and J 5 bases short, with 12 bases between. CDR3 size: 13 residues. CDR3 sequence: CASSPGIRDEQYF. Here the CDR3 DNA reads TGTGCCAGCAGCCCCGGAATAAGAGACGAGCAGTACTTC.

The chain carries TRBV2 and TRBJ1-5; 7 nucleotides line up with TRBD1. Germline values: CDR1 SNHLY, CDR2 FYNNEI. The CDR3 is 13 amino acids. V shed 8 bases and J 3 bases; nucleotides not matched to a gene: 4. The CDR3, as DNA: TGTGCCAGCGGGGGACAGTACAATCAGCCCCAGCATTTT. Amino acid sequence: CASGGQYNQPQHF. The full variable domain, its missing parts supplied by reference TRBV2 and TRBJ1-5, is EPEVTQTPSHQVTQMGQEVILRCVPISNHLYFYWYRQILGQKVEFLVSFYNNEISEKSEIFDDQFSVERPDGSNFTLKIRSTKLEDSAMYFCASGGQYNQPQHFGDGTRLSIL.

The V and J genes are TRBV7-9 and TRBJ1-1; D is ambiguous. Per the germline V gene, CDR1 is SEHNR and CDR2 is FQNEAQ (reference sequence). With 5 bases removed from V and 5 bases from J, the gap between germline ends came to 12 bases. The CDR3 sequence is 13 residues long. The CDR3 loop is CASSPMEGTEAFF. CDR3 DNA sequence: TGTGCCAGCAGCCCAATGGAGGGAACTGAAGCTTTCTTT. The whole variable domain, filled in from reference TRBV7-9 and TRBJ1-1, reads DTGVSQNPRHKITKRGQNVTFRCDPISEHNRLYWYRQTLGQGPEFLTYFQNEAQLEKSRLLSDRFSAERPKGSFSTLEIQRTEQGDSAMYLCASSPMEGTEAFFGQGTRLTVV.

The chain is built from TRBV6-6 and TRBJ1-2; D is undetermined. V was cut by 2 bases and J by 4 bases, with 8 bases left in between. The germline CDR1 and CDR2 sequences are MNHNY and SVGAGI (reference sequence). The CDR3 has 13 residues. CDR3 amino acids: CASSYVESYGYTF. CDR3 in DNA: TGTGCCAGCAGTTACGTGGAGAGCTATGGCTACACCTTC.

The rearrangement links TRBV2 to TRBJ2-5; TRBD1 is a possible D gene (6 bases). The ends were cut back, 7 bases at V and 1 base at J, with 13 bases in the middle. CDR3 length: 14 amino acids. Germline CDR1 is SNHLY and CDR2 is FYNNEI. This chain's CDR3 is CASKPRTAQETQYF. The CDR3 DNA is TGTGCCAGCAAGCCCCGGACAGCCCAAGAGACCCAGTACTTC.